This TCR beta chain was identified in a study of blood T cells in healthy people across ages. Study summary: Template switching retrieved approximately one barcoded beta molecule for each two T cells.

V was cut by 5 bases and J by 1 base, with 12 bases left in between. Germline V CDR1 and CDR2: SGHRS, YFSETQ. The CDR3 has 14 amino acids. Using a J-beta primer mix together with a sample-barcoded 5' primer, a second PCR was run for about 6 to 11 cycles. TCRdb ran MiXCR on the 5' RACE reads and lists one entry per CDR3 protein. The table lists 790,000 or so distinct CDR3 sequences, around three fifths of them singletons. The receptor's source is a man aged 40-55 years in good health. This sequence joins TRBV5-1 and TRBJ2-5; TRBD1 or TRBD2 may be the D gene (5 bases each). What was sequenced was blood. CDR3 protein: CASSLRGVQETQYF. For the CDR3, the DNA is TGCGCCAGCAGTTTGAGGGGAGTCCAAGAGACCCAGTACTTC. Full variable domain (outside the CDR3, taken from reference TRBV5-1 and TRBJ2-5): KAGVTQTPRYLIKTRGQQVTLSCSPISGHRSVSWYQQTPGQGLQFLFEYFSETQRNKGNFPGRFSGRQFSNSRSEMNVSTLELGDSALYLCASSLRGVQETQYFGPGTRLLVL.